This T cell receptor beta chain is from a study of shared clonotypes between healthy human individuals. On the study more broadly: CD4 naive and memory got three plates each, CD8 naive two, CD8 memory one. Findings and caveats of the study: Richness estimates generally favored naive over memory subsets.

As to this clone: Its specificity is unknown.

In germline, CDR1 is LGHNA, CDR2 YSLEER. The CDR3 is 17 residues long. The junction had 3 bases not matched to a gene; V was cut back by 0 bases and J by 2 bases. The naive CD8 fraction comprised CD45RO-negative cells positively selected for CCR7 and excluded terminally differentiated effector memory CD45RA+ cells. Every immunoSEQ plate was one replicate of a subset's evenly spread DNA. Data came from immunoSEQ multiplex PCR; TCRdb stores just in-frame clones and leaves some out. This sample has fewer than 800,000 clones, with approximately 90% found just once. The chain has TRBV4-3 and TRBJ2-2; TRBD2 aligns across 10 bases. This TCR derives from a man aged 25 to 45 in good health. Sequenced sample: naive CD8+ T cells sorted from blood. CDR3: CASSQDRTSGNTGELFF. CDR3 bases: TGCGCCAGCAGCCAAGACCGGACTAGCGGCAACACCGGGGAGCTGTTTTTT.